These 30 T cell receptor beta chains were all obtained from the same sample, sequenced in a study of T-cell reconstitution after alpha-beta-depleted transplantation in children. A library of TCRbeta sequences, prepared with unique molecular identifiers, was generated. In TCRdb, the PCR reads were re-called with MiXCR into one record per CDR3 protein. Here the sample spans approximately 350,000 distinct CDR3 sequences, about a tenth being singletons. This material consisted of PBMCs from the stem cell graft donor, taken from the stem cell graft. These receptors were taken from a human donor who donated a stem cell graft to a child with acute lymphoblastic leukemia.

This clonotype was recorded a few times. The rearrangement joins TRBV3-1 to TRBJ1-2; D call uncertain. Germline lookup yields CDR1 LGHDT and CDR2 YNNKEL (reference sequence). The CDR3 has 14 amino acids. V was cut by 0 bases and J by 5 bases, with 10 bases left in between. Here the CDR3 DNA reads TGTGCCAGCAGCCAAGATGTACCGGCTTATGGCTACACCTTC. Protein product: CASSQDVPAYGYTF.

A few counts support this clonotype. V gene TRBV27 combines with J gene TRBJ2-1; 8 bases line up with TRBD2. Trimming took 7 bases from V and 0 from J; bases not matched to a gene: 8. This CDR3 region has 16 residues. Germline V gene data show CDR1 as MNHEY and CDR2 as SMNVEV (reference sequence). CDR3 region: CASTFSGTFSYNEQFF. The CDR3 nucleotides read TGTGCCAGCACCTTTAGCGGGACATTCTCCTACAATGAGCAGTTCTTC.

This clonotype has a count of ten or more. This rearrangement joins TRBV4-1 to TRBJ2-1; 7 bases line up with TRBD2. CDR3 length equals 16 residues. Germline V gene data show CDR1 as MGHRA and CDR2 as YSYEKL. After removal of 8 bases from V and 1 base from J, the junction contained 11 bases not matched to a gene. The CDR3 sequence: CASRAVAGKSYNEQFF. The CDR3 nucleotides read TGCGCCAGCCGAGCGGTAGCGGGTAAATCCTACAATGAGCAGTTCTTC.

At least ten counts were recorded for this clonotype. CDR3 in amino acids: CASSQEGRVEETQYF. The CDR3 region has the DNA TGTGCCAGCAGCCAAGAGGGTAGGGTTGAAGAGACCCAGTACTTC. The J gene is TRBJ2-5, the V gene TRBV3-1; D remains ambiguous. V was cut by 0 bases and J by 3 bases, with 11 bases left in between. Germline CDR1 reads LGHDT; CDR2 reads YNNKEL (reference sequence). The CDR3 loop spans 15 amino acids.

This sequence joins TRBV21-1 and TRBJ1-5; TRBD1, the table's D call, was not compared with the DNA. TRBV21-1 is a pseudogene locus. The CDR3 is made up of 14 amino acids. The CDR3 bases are TGTGCCAGCAGTCCCAGGGCTGGCAATCAGCCCCAGCATTTT. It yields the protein CASSPRAGNQPQHF.

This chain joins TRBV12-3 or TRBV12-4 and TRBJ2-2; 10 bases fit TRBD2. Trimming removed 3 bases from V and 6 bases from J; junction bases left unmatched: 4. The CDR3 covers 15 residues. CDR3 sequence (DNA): TGTGCCAGCAGTTTGGTCCTAGCGGGAGCCGGGGAGCTGTTTTTT. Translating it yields CASSLVLAGAGELFF.

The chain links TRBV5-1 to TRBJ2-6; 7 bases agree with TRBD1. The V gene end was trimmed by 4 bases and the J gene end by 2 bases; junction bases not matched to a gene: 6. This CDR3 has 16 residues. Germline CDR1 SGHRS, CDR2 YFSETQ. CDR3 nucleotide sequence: TGCGCCAGCAGCGGGAACAGGGGCCCTGGGGCCAACGTCCTGACTTTC. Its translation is CASSGNRGPGANVLTF.

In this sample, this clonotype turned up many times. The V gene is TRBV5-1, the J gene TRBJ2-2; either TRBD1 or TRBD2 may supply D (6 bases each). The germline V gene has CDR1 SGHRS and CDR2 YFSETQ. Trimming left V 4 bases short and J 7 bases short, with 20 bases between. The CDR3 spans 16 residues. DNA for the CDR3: TGCGCCAGCAGCCCCGCCAAACAGGGAGGTTTCGGGGAGCTGTTTTTT. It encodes CASSPAKQGGFGELFF.

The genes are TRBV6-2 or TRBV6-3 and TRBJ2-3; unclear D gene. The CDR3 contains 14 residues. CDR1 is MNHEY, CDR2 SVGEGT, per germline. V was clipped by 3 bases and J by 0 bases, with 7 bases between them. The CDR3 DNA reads TGTGCCAGCAGTTATGTGACTAGCACAGATACGCAGTATTTT. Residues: CASSYVTSTDTQYF.

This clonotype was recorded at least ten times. CDR3 sequence reads: CASRRLAGYNEQFF. As DNA, the CDR3 is TGCGCCAGCAGGAGACTAGCGGGCTACAATGAGCAGTTCTTC. This sequence joins TRBV4-1 and TRBJ2-1, with 10 bases lining up with TRBD2. From germline, CDR1 is MGHRA and CDR2 YSYEKL. The CDR3 loop spans 14 amino acids. V gave up 6 bases and J gave up 3 bases; unmatched junction bases: 2.

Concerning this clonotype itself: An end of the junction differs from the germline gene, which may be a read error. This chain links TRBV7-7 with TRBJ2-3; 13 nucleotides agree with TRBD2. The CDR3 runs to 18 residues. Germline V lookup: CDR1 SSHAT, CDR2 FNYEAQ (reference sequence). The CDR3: CASILVTSGRVPGDTQYF. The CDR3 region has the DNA TGTGCTAGCATCTTAGTTACTAGCGGGAGGGTCCCTGGAGATACGCAGTATTTT.

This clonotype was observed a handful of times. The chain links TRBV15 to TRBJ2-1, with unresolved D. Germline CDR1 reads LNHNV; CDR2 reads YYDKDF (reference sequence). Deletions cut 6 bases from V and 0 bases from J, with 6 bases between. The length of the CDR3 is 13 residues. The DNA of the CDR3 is TGTGCCACCAGGTCTAGCTCCTACAATGAGCAGTTCTTC. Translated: CATRSSSYNEQFF.

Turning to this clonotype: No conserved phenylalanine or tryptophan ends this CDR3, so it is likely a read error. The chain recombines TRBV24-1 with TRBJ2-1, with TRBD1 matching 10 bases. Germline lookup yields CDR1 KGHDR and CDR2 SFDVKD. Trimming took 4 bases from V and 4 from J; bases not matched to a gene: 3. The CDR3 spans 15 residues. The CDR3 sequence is CATSDGQGDYNEQFS. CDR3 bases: TGTGCCACCAGTGACGGACAGGGGGATTACAATGAGCAGTTCTCC.

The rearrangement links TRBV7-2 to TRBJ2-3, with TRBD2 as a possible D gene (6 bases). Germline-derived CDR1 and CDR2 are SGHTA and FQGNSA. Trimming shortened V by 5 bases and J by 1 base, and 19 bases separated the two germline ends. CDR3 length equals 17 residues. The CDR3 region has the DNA TGTGCCAGCAGCCGGAGGCTTAGCGGCGGGGGCACAGATACGCAGTATTTT. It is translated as CASSRRLSGGGTDTQYF.

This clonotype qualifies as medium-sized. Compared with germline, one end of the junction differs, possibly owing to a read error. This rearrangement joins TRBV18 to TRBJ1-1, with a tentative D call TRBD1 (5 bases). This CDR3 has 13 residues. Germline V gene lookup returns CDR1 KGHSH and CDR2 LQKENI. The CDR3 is CASSPTGNTEAFF. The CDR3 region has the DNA TGCGCCAGCAGCCCCACAGGGAACACTGAAGCTTTCTTT.

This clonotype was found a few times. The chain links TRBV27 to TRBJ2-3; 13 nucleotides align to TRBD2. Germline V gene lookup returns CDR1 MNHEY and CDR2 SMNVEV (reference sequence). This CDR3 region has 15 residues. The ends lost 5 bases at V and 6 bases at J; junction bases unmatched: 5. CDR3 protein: CASSHGLAGVDTQYF. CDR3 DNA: TGTGCCAGCAGTCATGGACTAGCGGGAGTGGATACGCAGTATTTT.

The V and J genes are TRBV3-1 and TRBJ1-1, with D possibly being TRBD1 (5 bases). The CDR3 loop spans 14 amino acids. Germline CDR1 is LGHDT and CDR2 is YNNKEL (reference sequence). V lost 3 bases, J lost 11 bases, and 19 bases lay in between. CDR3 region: CASSQGHGTGRAFF. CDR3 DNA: TGTGCCAGCAGCCAGGGCCATGGGACCGGGAGGGCTTTCTTT.

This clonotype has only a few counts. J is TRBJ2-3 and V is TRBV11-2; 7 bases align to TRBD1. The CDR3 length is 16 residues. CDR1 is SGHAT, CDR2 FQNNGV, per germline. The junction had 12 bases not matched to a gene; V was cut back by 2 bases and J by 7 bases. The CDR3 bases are TGTGCCAGCAGCTTACAGCCGGGACAGCCGCCTTATACGCAGTATTTT. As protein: CASSLQPGQPPYTQYF.

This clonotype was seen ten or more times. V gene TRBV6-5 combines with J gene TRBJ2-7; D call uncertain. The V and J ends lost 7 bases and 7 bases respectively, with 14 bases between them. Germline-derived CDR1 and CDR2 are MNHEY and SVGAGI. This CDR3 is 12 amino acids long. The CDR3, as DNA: TGTGCCAGCATCAGCCGGGTTGGGGAGCAGTACTTC. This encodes CASISRVGEQYF.

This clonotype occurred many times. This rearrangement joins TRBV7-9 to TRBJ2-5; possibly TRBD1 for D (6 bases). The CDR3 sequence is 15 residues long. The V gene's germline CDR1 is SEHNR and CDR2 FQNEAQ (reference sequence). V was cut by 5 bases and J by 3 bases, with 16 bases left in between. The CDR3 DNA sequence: TGTGCCAGCAGCGCCTGGACAGAAAAGGAAGAGACCCAGTACTTC. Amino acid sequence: CASSAWTEKEETQYF. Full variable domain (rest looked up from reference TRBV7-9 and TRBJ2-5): DTGVSQNPRHKITKRGQNVTFRCDPISEHNRLYWYRQTLGQGPEFLTYFQNEAQLEKSRLLSDRFSAERPKGSFSTLEIQRTEQGDSAMYLCASSAWTEKEETQYFGPGTRLLVL.

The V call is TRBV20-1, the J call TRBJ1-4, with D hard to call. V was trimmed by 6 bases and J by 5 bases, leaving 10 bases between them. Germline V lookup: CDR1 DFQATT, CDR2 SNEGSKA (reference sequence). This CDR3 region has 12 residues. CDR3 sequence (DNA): TGCAGTGCGAAAGGGCCGAATGAAAAACTGTTTTTT. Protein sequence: CSAKGPNEKLFF.

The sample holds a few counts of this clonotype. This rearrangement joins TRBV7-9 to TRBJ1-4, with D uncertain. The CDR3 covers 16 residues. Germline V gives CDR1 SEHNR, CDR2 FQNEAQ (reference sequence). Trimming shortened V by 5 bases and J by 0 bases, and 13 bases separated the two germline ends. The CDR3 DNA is TGTGCCAGCAGCCCAGTGGATAGAGCAACTAATGAAAAACTGTTTTTT. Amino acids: CASSPVDRATNEKLFF.

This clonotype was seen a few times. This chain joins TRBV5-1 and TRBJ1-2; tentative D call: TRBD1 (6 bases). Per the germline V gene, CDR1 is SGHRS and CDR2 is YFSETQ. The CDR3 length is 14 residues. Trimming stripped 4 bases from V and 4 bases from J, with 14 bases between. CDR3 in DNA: TGCGCCAGCAGCGGATACAGGGACGGCTATGGCTACACCTTC. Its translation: CASSGYRDGYGYTF.

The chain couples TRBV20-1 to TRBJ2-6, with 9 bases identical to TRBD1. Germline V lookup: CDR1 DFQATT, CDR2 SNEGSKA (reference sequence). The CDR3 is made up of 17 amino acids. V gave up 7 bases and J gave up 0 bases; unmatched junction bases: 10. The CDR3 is CSVNIRDRASGANVLTF. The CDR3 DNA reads TGCAGTGTCAACATCCGGGACAGGGCCTCTGGGGCCAACGTCCTGACTTTC.

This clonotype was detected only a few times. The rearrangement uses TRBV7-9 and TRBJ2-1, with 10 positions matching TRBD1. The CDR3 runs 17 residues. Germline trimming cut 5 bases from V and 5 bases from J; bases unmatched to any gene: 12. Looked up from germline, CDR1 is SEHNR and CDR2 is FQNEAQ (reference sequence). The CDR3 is CASSPPPGQGGNNEQFF. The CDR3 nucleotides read TGTGCCAGCAGCCCGCCCCCTGGACAGGGGGGGAACAATGAGCAGTTCTTC.

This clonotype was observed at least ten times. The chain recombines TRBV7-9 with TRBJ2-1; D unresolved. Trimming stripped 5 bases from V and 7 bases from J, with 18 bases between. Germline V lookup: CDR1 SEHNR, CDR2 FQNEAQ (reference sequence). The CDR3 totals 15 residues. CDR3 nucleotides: TGTGCCAGCAGCGCGGCCTTTGGGCCCCCAAATGAGCAGTTCTTC. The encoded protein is CASSAAFGPPNEQFF.

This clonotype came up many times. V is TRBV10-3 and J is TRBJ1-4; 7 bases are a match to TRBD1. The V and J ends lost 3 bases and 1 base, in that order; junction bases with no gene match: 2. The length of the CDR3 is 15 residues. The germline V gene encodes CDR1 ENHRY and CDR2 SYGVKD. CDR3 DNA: TGTGCCATCAGTGATCGACAGGGAACTAATGAAAAACTGTTTTTT. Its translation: CAISDRQGTNEKLFF.

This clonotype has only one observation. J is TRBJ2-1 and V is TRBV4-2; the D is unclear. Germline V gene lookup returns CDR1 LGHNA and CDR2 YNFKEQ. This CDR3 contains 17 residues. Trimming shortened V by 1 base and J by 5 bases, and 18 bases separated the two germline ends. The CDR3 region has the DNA TGTGCCAGCAGCCAAGCCAGATTGGCGGCCTTCCACAATGAGCAGTTCTTC. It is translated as CASSQARLAAFHNEQFF.

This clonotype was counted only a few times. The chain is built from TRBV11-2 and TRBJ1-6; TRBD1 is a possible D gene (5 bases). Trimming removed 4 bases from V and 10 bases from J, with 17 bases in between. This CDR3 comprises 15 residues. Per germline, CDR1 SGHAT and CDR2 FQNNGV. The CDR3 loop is CASSSTGTVRSPLHF. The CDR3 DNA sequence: TGTGCCAGCAGCTCGACCGGGACGGTGCGGTCACCCCTCCACTTT.

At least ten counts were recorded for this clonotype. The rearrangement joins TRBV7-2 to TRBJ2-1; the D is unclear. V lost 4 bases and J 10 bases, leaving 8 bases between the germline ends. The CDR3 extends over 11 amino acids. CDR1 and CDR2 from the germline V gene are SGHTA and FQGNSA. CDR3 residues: CASSYKGEQFF. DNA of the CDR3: TGTGCCAGCAGCTACAAAGGGGAGCAGTTCTTC.